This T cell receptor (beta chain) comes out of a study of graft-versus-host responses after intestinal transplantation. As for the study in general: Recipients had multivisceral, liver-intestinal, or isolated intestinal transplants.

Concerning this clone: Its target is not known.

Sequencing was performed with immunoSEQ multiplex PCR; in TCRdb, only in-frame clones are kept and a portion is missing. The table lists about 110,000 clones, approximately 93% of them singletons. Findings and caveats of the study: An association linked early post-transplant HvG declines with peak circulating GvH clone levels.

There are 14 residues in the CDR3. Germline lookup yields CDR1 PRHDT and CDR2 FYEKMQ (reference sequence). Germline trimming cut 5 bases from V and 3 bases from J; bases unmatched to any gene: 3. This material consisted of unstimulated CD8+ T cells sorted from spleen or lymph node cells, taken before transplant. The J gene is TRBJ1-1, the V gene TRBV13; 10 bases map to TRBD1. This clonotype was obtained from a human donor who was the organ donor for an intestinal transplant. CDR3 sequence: CASSLTGGYTEAFF. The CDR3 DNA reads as TGTGCCAGCAGCCTGACAGGGGGCTACACTGAAGCTTTCTTT.